This TCR beta chain was sequenced in a study of shared clonotypes between healthy human individuals. Across the whole study: Donors had three CD4 naive, three CD4 memory, two CD8 naive and one CD8 memory plate apiece. Overall study findings and caveats: Compared with memory subsets, naive subsets generally had larger estimated richness. It was the few donors that limited the genetic and exposure-history diversity represented.

About this clone itself: Its antigen is as yet unknown.

From germline, CDR1 is SGHNT and CDR2 YYREEE (reference sequence). V lost 4 bases, J lost 6 bases, and 14 bases lay in between. CDR3 size: 13 residues. Naive CD8 cells lacked CD45RO and underwent positive selection for CCR7, leaving out terminally differentiated effector memory CD45RA+ cells. TCRdb's copy holds only in-frame clones and misses some; the assay was immunoSEQ multiplex PCR. The sample lists about 2 million clones, about 95% occurring once. Sequenced material: naive CD8+ T cells sorted from blood. This chain uses TRBV5-4 with TRBJ2-7; D is uncertain. The source of this sequence is a man younger than 30 in good health. The CDR3 sequence is CASSLGPVFEQYF. The CDR3 DNA reads as TGTGCCAGCAGCCTTGGGCCAGTTTTCGAGCAGTACTTC. The variable domain in full, completed from reference TRBV5-4 and TRBJ2-7, reads ETGVTQSPTHLIKTRGQQVTLRCSSQSGHNTVSWYQQALGQGPQFIFQYYREEENGRGNFPPRFSGLQFPNYSSELNVNALELDDSALYLCASSLGPVFEQYFGPGTRLTVT.